Listed below are T cell receptor beta chains from one sample, sequenced in a study of blood T cells in healthy people across ages. TCRdb passed the 5' RACE reads through MiXCR, listing each CDR3 protein once. The sample holds some 940,000 distinct CDR3 sequences, roughly 29% seen once. The same sample was also studied in work on T cells of mothers and their children.

Specimen: blood. Receptors originate from a woman aged 40 to 50 in good health. Each CDR3 is given with its conserved first and last residue. A D gene is named only where the DNA matches it firmly. Clone size is shown for a subset of rows, as once, few, many or a class of expanded clone.

-	TRBV27	TRBD1	TRBJ2-3	TGTGCCAGCAGTCCTCGGGACAGGGGAAGGGATACGCAGTATTTT	CASSPRDRGRDTQYF
many	TRBV5-6	-	TRBJ1-2	TGTGCCAGCAGCTTAACAACAGCCGGGTACACCTTC	CASSLTTAGYTF
few	TRBV27	-	TRBJ1-1	TGTGCCAGCAGTTTATCGAACAGCTTGGAAGCTTTCTTT	CASSLSNSLEAFF
few	TRBV24-1	TRBD1	TRBJ1-2	TGTGCCACCAGTGAGTCGGGACAGGGCGGAAAAGGCTACACCTTC	CATSESGQGGKGYTF
once	TRBV20-1	TRBD1	TRBJ2-3	TGCAGTGCCTTCTCGTGGGGGACAGGGGTAGGGGATACGCAGTATTTT	CSAFSWGTGVGDTQYF
few	TRBV4-1	-	TRBJ1-1	TGCGCCAGCAGACGACTTGGCGGCAACACTGAAGCTTTCTTT	CASRRLGGNTEAFF
-	TRBV4-1	TRBD2	TRBJ2-7	TGCGCCAGCAGCCCATTACCCGGACTAGCGGGGGGTTACGAGCAGTACTTC	CASSPLPGLAGGYEQYF
-	TRBV19	-	TRBJ2-7	TGTGCCAGTAGTATGGGGGACACCTACGAGCAGTACTTC	CASSMGDTYEQYF
few	TRBV12-3/TRBV12-4	TRBD1	TRBJ1-1	TGTGCCTGCACGACAGGGGGCCGAACTGAAGCTTTCTTT	CACTTGGRTEAFF
-	TRBV6-5	-	TRBJ1-2	TGTGCCAGCCGGGGCGGACACAACTATGGCTACACCTTC	CASRGGHNYGYTF
few	TRBV7-6	-	TRBJ2-7	TGTGCCAGGGACCCTGCCTACGAGCAGTACTTC	CARDPAYEQYF
many	TRBV5-1	-	TRBJ2-5	TGCGCCAGCACCTTGACTGTAGGCGAGACCCAGTACTTC	CASTLTVGETQYF
many	TRBV27	TRBD1	TRBJ2-7	TGTGCCAGCAGTTTGGGGACAGGGATCTACGAGCAGTACTTC	CASSLGTGIYEQYF
-	TRBV11-2	-	TRBJ2-1	TGTGCCAGCAGCTTAGGTGGGACTGGACGCGAGCAGTTCTTC	CASSLGGTGREQFF
few	TRBV6-2/TRBV6-3	TRBD2	TRBJ2-3	TGTGCCAGCAGACGCCTGCGTAGCGGGGGGGCAGCAGATACGCAGTATTTT	CASRRLRSGGAADTQYF
-	TRBV3-1	TRBD1	TRBJ1-5	TGTGCCAGCAGCCAAGACTGGACAGGGAGGAATCAGCCCCAGCATTTT	CASSQDWTGRNQPQHF
few	TRBV5-5	TRBD2	TRBJ2-1	TGTGCCAGCAGCTCTCCGGGACTAGCGGGGGGCTTGAGGAATGAGCAGTTCTTC	CASSSPGLAGGLRNEQFF
many	TRBV29-1	TRBD1	TRBJ2-7	TGCAGCGTTGAACTGGACAGGAGCTACGAGCAGTACTTC	CSVELDRSYEQYF
few	TRBV15	TRBD1	TRBJ2-7	TGTGCCACCAGCAGAGTTAGGCAGGGGGACTACGAGCAGTACTTC	CATSRVRQGDYEQYF
few	TRBV20-1	-	TRBJ1-1	TGCAGTGCTAGAGAGGCGCGGGGAAGGGTGAACACTGAAGCTTTCTTT	CSAREARGRVNTEAFF
many	TRBV6-2/TRBV6-3	-	TRBJ2-7	TGTGCCAGCAGCCCGCACCTCTACGAGCAGTACTTC	CASSPHLYEQYF
-	TRBV7-2	-	TRBJ2-4	TGTGCCAGCAGCTGTAGTGGGGGCTTCGGGAGGATTCAGTACTTC	CASSCSGGFGRIQYF
-	TRBV28	TRBD1	TRBJ1-2	TGTGCCTGCAGGCCAGGGGGCGGAGAGGGCTACACCTTC	CACRPGGGEGYTF
-	TRBV7-9	-	TRBJ1-1	TGTGCCAGCAGCCCTGAGCGGGGCCTGGCTTTCTTT	CASSPERGLAFF
-	TRBV4-1	TRBD1	TRBJ1-4	TGCGCCAGCAGCCACGGGACAGGGGCGGCTAATGAAAAACTGTTTTTT	CASSHGTGAANEKLFF
-	TRBV7-2	TRBD1	TRBJ2-6	TGTGCCAGCAGCTTAAATGTCGGGACAGTTCAACCTGGGGCCAACGTCCTGACTTTC	CASSLNVGTVQPGANVLTF
many	TRBV2	TRBD2	TRBJ2-4	TGTGCCAGCAGGCCTACTAGCGGGGGGCCTCTAGCCAAAAACATTCAGTACTTC	CASRPTSGGPLAKNIQYF
many	TRBV7-6	-	TRBJ2-7	TGTGCCAGCAGCTTAACCACCTCAATCCCCGGCGAGCAGTACTTC	CASSLTTSIPGEQYF
many	TRBV12-3/TRBV12-4	TRBD1	TRBJ1-2	TGTGCCAGCAGTCCTACAGGGGGCGCGGATGGCTACACCTTC	CASSPTGGADGYTF
many	TRBV29-1	TRBD1	TRBJ2-3	TGCAGCGCCGATAAGGACAGGAGCACAGATACGCAGTATTTT	CSADKDRSTDTQYF
few	TRBV12-3/TRBV12-4	-	TRBJ1-1	TGTGCCAGCAGTTTAGGGGGAGGGGAGATGAACACTGAAGCTTTCTTT	CASSLGGGEMNTEAFF
few	TRBV27	-	TRBJ1-1	TGTGCCAGCAGTTTAGGGGTTATCGCGACCGAAGCTTTCTTT	CASSLGVIATEAFF
-	TRBV7-2	-	TRBJ2-1	TGTGCCAGCAGCCCTCCCCCGGCTTACAATGAGCAGTTCTTC	CASSPPPAYNEQFF
-	TRBV27	-	TRBJ2-7	TGTGCCAGCAGTCAGGGATCAACCTACGAGCAGTACTTC	CASSQGSTYEQYF
-	TRBV7-9	-	TRBJ2-3	TGTGCCAGCAGCTACTTCGGGCTCCCGCGAGGTACGCAGTATTTT	CASSYFGLPRGTQYF
few	TRBV28	-	TRBJ2-7	TGTGCCAGCAGCGAAAGCACCTCCTACGAGCAGTACTTC	CASSESTSYEQYF
-	TRBV18	-	TRBJ2-1	TGTGCCAGCTCAACAACGGGGGCCTCCTACAATGAGCAGTTCTTC	CASSTTGASYNEQFF
many	TRBV20-1	-	TRBJ2-7	TGCAGTGCTTCCGGGTCCGTTAGGTACGAGCAGTACTTC	CSASGSVRYEQYF
-	TRBV7-2	TRBD1	TRBJ2-1	TGTGCCAGCAGCACGGAACAGGGGGGTCGTTACAATGAGCAGTTCTTC	CASSTEQGGRYNEQFF
many	TRBV7-6	TRBD1	TRBJ2-5	TGTGCCAGCAGCTTCGGACAGGCCCAAGAGACCCAGTACTTC	CASSFGQAQETQYF
many	TRBV5-5	-	TRBJ1-2	TGTGCCGGCAGCTTGGACTACCATGGCTACACCTTC	CAGSLDYHGYTF
few	TRBV3-1	TRBD2	TRBJ2-1	TGTGCCAGCAGCGAGCGGGGGGGGGGAAATGAGCAGTTCTTC	CASSERGGGNEQFF